These 2 T cell receptor beta chains share one sample of origin, sequenced in a study of PD-1 blockade in classical Hodgkin lymphoma. Each patient experienced a relapse that followed autologous stem cell transplantation, and brentuximab vedotin exposure varied. Only in-frame clones appear in the TCRdb table, and some are missing; sequencing was by immunoSEQ multiplex PCR. Of about 110,000 clones listed, about 88% are singletons. The sample was peripheral blood mononuclear cells (PBMCs), taken before the second cycle of nivolumab. The receptors derive from a human donor with classical Hodgkin lymphoma.

This clone appeared once. The chain couples TRBV30 to TRBJ2-7, with D perhaps given as TRBD1 or TRBD2 (5 bases each). The CDR3 extends over 15 amino acids. V gave up 3 bases and J gave up 0 bases, with 15 bases separating them. In germline, CDR1 is GTSNPN, CDR2 SVGIG (reference sequence). As DNA, the CDR3 is TGTGCCTGGAGGACCTGGGACCTGAGCTCCTACGAGCAGTACTTC. Translating gives CAWRTWDLSSYEQYF.

The chain couples TRBV30 to TRBJ1-1; D is undetermined. Germline assignment: CDR1 GTSNPN and CDR2 SVGIG (reference sequence). The CDR3 runs 12 residues. With 3 bases removed from V and 10 bases from J, the gap between germline ends came to 15 bases. The CDR3 is CAWRPPGGGAFF. CDR3 DNA sequence: TGTGCCTGGAGGCCCCCCGGCGGAGGAGCTTTCTTT.